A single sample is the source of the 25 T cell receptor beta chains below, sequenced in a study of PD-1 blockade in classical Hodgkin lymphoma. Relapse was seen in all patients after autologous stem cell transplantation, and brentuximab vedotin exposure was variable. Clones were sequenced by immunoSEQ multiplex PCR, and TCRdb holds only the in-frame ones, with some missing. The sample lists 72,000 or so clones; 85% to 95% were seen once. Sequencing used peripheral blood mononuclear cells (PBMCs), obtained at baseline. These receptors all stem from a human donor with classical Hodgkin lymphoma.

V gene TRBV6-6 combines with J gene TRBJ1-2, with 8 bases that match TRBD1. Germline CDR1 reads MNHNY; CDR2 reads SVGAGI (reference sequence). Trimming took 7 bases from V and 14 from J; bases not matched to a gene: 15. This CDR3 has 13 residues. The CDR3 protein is CASISVTGTGKTF. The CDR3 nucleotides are TGTGCCAGCATCTCAGTGACCGGGACAGGCAAAACCTTC.

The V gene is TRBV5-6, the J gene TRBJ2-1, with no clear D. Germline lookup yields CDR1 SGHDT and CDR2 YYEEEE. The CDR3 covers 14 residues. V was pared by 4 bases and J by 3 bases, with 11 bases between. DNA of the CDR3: TGTGCCAGCAGCCCGGACGAAGTCTACAATGAGCAGTTCTTC. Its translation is CASSPDEVYNEQFF.

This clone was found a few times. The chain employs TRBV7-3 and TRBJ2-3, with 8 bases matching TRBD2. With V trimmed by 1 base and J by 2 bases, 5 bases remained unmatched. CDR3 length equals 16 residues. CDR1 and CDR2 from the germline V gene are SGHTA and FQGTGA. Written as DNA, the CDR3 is TGTGCCAGCAGCTTAATAAGCGGGGGAGACACAGATACGCAGTATTTT. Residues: CASSLISGGDTDTQYF.

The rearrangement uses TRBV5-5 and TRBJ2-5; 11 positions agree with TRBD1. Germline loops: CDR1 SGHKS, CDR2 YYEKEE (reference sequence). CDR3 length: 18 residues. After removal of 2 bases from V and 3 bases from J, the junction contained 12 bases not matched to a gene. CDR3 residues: CASSLLVFGDRGEETQYF. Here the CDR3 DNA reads TGTGCCAGCAGCTTATTGGTTTTTGGGGACAGGGGGGAAGAGACCCAGTACTTC.

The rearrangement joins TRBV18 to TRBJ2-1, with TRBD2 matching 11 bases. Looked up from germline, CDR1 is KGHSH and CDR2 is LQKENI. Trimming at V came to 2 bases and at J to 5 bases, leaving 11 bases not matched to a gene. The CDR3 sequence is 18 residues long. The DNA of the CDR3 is TGTGCCAGCTCACCAAGTATAACTAGCGGGAGCTTGAACAATGAGCAGTTCTTC. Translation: CASSPSITSGSLNNEQFF.

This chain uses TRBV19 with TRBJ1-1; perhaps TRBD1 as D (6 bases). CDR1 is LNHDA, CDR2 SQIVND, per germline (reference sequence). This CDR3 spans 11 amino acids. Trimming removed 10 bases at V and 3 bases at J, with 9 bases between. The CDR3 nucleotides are TGTGCCAATCCAGGGGACACTGAAGCTTTCTTT. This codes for CANPGDTEAFF.

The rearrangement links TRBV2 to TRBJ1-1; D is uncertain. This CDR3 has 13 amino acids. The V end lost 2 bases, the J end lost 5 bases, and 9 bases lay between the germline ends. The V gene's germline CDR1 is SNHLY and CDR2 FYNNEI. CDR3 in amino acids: CASSEYWETEAFF. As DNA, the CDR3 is TGTGCCAGCAGTGAATACTGGGAAACTGAAGCTTTCTTT.

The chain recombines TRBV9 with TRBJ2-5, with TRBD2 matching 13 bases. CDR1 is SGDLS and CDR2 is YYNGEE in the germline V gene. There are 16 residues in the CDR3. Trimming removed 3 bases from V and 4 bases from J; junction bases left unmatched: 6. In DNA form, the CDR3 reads TGTGCCAGCAGCGCTGGACTAGCGGGGGTTGGAGAGACCCAGTACTTC. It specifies CASSAGLAGVGETQYF.

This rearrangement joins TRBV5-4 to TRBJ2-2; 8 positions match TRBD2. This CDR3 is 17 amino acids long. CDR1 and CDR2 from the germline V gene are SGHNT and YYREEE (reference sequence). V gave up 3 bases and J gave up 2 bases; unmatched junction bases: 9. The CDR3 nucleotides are TGTGCCAGCAGCTCGCCTGCGCGGGAGGATAACACCGGGGAGCTGTTTTTT. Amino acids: CASSSPAREDNTGELFF. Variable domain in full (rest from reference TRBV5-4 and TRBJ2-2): ETGVTQSPTHLIKTRGQQVTLRCSSQSGHNTVSWYQQALGQGPQFIFQYYREEENGRGNFPPRFSGLQFPNYSSELNVNALELDDSALYLCASSSPAREDNTGELFFGEGSRLTVL.

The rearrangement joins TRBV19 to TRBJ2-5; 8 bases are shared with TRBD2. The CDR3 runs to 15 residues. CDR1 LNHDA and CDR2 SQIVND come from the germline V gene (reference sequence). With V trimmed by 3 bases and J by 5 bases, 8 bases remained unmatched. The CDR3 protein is CASSIGAGGRETQYF. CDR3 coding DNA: TGTGCCAGTAGTATCGGTGCGGGGGGCCGGGAGACCCAGTACTTC. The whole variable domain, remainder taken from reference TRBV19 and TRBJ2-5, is DGGITQSPKYLFRKEGQNVTLSCEQNLNHDAMYWYRQDPGQGLRLIYYSQIVNDFQKGDIAEGYSVSREKKESFPLTVTSAQKNPTAFYLCASSIGAGGRETQYFGPGTRLLVL.

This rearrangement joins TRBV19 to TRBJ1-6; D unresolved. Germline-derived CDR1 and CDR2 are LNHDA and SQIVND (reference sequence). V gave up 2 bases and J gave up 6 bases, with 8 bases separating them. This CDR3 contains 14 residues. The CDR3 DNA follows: TGTGCCAGTAGTATAATGACGGCTAATTCACCCCTCCACTTT. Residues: CASSIMTANSPLHF.

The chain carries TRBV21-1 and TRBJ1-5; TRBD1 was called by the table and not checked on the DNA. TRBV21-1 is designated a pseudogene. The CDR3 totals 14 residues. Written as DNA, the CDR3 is TGTGCCAGTTTAACCGGGACAGGCAATCAGCCCCAGCATTTT. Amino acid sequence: CASLTGTGNQPQHF.

For the CDR3, the DNA is TGCGCCAGCAGCCAAGATCCGGGAACCCCAAAGGCATTGAACACTGAAGCTTTCTTT. The encoded protein is CASSQDPGTPKALNTEAFF. The chain employs TRBV4-1 and TRBJ1-1; D uncertain. Per the germline V gene, CDR1 is MGHRA and CDR2 is YSYEKL. V was clipped by 0 bases and J by 0 bases, with 20 bases between them. CDR3 length: 19 amino acids.

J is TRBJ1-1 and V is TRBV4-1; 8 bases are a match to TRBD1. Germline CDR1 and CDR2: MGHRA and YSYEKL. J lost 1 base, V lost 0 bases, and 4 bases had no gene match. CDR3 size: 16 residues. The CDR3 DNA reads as TGCGCCAGCAGCCAAGATCCAGGGGGCCCGAACACTGAAGCTTTCTTT. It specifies CASSQDPGGPNTEAFF.

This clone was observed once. CDR3 region: CASSQRPGLAGGFANTGELFF. Here the CDR3 DNA reads TGTGCCAGCAGCCAACGTCCGGGACTAGCGGGGGGCTTCGCGAACACCGGGGAGCTGTTTTTT. The chain has TRBV4-2 and TRBJ2-2; 15 bases are shared with TRBD2. CDR3 size: 21 residues. CDR1 and CDR2 from the germline V gene are LGHNA and YNFKEQ. Trimming took 2 bases from V and 0 from J; bases not matched to a gene: 10.

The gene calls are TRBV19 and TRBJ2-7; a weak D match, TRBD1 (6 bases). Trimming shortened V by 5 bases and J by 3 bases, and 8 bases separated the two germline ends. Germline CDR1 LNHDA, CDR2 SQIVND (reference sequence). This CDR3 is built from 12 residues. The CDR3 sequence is CASSVGGYEQYF. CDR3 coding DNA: TGTGCCAGTAGTGTAGGGGGCTACGAGCAGTACTTC.

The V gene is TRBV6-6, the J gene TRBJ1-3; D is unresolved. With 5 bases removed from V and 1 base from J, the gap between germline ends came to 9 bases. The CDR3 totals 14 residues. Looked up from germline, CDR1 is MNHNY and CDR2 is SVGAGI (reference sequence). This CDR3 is CASSQGLSGNTIYF. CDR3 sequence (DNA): TGTGCCAGCAGTCAAGGGCTGTCTGGAAACACCATATATTTT.

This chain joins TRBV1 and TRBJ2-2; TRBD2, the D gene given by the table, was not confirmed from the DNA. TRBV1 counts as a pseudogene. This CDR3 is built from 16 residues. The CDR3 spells CTSGIVSGGETGELFF. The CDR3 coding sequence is TGCACCAGCGGAATTGTTAGCGGGGGGGAGACCGGGGAGCTGTTTTTT.

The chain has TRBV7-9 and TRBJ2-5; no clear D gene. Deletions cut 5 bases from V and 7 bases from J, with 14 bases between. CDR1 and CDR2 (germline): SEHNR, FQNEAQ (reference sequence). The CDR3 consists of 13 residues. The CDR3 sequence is CASSSDGIRTQYF. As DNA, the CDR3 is TGTGCCAGCAGCAGCGATGGGATTAGGACCCAGTACTTC.

CDR3 sequence: CASSLGTAQTGELFF. The CDR3 DNA reads as TGTGCCAGCAGCTTAGGGACGGCCCAGACCGGGGAGCTGTTTTTT. V gene TRBV11-1 combines with J gene TRBJ2-2; D not resolved. This CDR3 is built from 15 residues. Germline values: CDR1 SGHAT, CDR2 FQDESV (reference sequence). With 1 base removed from V and 5 bases from J, the gap between germline ends came to 11 bases.

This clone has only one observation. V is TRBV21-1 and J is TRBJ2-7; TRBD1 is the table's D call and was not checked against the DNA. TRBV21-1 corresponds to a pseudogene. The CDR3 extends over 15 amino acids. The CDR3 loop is CASSQRVRQGYEQYF. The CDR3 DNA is TGTGCCAGCAGCCAAAGGGTGAGACAGGGTTACGAGCAGTACTTC.

The CDR3 region is CASSSGLAGGPGEQFF. The CDR3 DNA is TGTGCCAGCAGTTCCGGACTAGCGGGAGGGCCTGGTGAGCAGTTCTTC. The gene calls are TRBV27 and TRBJ2-1, with 15 bases matching TRBD2. The germline gives CDR1 MNHEY, CDR2 SMNVEV (reference sequence). The CDR3 is 16 amino acids. J lost 9 bases, V lost 4 bases, and 7 bases had no gene match.

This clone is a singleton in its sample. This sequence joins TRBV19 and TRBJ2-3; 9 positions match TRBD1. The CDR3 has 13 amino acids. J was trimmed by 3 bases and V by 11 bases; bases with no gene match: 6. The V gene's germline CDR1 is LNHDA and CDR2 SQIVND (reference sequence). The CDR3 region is CADPGQGTDTQYF. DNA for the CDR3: TGTGCCGACCCGGGACAGGGTACAGATACGCAGTATTTT. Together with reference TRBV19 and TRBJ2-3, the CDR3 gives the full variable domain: DGGITQSPKYLFRKEGQNVTLSCEQNLNHDAMYWYRQDPGQGLRLIYYSQIVNDFQKGDIAEGYSVSREKKESFPLTVTSAQKNPTAFYLCADPGQGTDTQYFGPGTRLTVL.

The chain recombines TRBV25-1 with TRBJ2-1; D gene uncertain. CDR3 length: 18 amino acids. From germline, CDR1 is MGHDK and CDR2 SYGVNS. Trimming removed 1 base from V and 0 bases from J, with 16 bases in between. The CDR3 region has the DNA TGTGCCAGCAGTGAATTGTCCTTCCTAGGTAGCTCCTACAATGAGCAGTTCTTC. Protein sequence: CASSELSFLGSSYNEQFF.

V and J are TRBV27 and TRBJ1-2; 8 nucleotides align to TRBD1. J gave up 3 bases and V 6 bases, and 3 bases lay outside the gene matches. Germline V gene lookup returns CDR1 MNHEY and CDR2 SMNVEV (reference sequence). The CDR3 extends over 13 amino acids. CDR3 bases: TGTGCCAGCAGGGACAGGGTAGACTATGGCTACACCTTC. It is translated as CASRDRVDYGYTF.